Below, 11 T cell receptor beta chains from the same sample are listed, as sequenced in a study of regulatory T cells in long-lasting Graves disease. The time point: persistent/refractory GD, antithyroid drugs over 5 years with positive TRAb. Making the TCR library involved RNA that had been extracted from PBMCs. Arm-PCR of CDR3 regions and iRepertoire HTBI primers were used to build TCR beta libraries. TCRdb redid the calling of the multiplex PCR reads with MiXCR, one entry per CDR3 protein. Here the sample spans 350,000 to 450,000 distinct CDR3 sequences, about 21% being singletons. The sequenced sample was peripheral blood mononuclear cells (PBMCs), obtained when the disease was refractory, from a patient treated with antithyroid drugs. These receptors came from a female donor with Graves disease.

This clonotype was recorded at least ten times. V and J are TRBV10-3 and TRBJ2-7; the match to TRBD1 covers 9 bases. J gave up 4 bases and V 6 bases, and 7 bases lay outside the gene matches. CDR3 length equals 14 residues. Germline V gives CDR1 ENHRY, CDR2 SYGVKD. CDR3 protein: CAISRGQGSYEQYF. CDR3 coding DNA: TGTGCCATCAGCCGAGGACAGGGGAGTTACGAGCAGTACTTC.

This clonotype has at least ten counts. The CDR3, as DNA: TGCAGTGTTGCAGGGGAGTTTAATGAAAAACTGTTTTTT. Protein: CSVAGEFNEKLFF. The chain combines TRBV20-1 with TRBJ1-4; D perhaps matches TRBD1 (6 bases). With 7 bases removed from V and 4 bases from J, the gap between germline ends came to 13 bases. Germline V gene data show CDR1 as DFQATT and CDR2 as SNEGSKA (reference sequence). There are 13 residues in the CDR3.

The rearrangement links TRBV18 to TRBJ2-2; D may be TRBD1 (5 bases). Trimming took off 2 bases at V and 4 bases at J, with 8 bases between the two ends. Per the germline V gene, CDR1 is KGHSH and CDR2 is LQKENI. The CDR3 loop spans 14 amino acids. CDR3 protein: CASSPGASTGELFF. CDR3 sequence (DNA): TGTGCCAGCTCACCAGGGGCCTCCACCGGGGAGCTGTTTTTT.

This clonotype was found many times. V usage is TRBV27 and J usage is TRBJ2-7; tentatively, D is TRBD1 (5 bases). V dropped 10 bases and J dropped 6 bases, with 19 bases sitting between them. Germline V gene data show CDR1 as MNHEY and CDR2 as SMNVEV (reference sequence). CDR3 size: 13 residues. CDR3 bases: TGTGCCACCTCTATGGGGCAGGTGAGCGAGCAGTACTTC. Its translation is CATSMGQVSEQYF.

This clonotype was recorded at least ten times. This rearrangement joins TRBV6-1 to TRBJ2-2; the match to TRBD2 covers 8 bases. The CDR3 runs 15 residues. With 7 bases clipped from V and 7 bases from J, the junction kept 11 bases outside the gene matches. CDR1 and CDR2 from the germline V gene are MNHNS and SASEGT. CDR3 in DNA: TGTGCCAGCACCAAAATGGGACTAGAGGGCGGGGAGCTGTTTTTT. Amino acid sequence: CASTKMGLEGGELFF.

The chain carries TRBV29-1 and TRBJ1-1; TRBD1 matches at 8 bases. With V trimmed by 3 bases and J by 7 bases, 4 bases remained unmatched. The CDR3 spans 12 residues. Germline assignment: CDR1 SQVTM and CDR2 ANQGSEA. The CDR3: CSVDHRGGEAFF. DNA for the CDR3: TGCAGCGTTGATCACAGGGGGGGTGAAGCTTTCTTT. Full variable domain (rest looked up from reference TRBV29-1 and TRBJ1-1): SAVISQKPSRDICQRGTSLTIQCQVDSQVTMMFWYRQQPGQSLTLIATANQGSEATYESGFVIDKFPISRPNLTFSTLTVSNMSPEDSSIYLCSVDHRGGEAFFGQGTRLTVV.

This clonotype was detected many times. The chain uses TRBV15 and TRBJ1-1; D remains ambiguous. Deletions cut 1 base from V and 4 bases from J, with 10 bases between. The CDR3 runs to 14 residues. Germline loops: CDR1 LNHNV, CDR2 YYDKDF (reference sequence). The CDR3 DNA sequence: TGTGCCACCAGCAGAGTGGAGACGAGCACTGAAGCTTTCTTT. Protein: CATSRVETSTEAFF.

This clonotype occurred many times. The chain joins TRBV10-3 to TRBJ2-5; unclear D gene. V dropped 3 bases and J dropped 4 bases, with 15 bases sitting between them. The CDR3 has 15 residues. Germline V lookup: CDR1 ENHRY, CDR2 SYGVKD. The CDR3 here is CAISDVPKGSETQYF. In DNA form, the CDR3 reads TGTGCCATCAGTGATGTTCCTAAGGGTTCAGAGACCCAGTACTTC.

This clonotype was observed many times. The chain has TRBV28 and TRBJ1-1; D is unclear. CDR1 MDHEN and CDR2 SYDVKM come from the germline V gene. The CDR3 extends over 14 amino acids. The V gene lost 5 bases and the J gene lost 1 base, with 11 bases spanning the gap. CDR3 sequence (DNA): TGTGCCAGCAGTCCCGGCTCTTGGAACACTGAAGCTTTCTTT. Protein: CASSPGSWNTEAFF.

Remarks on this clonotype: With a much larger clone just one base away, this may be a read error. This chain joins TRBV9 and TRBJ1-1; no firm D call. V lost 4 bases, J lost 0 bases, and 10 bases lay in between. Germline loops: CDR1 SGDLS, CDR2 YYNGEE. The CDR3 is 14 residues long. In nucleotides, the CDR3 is TGTGCCAGCAGCCCAGAGCAGATGAACACTGAAGCTTTCTTT. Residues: CASSPEQMNTEAFF.

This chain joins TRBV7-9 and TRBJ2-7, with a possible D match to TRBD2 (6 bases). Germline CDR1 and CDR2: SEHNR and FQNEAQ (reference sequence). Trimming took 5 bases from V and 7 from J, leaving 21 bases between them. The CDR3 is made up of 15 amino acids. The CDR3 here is CASSPGPTGAGEQYF. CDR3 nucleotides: TGTGCCAGCAGCCCGGGACCCACTGGGGCGGGGGAGCAGTACTTC.